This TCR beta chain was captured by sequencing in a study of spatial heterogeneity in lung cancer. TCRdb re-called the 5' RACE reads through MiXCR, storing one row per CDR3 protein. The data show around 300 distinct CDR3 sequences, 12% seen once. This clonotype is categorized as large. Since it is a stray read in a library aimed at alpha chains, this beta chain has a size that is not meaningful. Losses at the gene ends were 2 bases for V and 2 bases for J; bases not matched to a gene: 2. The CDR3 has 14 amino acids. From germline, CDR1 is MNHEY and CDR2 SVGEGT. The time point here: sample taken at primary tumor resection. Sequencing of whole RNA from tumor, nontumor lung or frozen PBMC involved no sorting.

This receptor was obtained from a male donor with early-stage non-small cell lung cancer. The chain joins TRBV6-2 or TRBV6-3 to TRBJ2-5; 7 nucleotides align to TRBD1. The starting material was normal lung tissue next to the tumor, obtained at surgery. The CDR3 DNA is TGTGCCAGCAGTTACGGGGGACAGCAAGAGACCCAGTACTTC. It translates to CASSYGGQQETQYF.